The present entry profiles one T cell receptor (beta chain) with its context. The antigen is not known. Peripheral blood genomic DNA, not sorted cells or RNA, was the template. The sample is drawn from a study of T cell repertoires in aging, cancer and after chemotherapy. The study's findings and limits: In each cancer cohort, median generation probability increased across chemotherapy, suggesting thymic output rebounded. Age-matched healthy donors had significantly more diverse, less clonal blood TCR repertoires than untreated cancer patients.

The CDR3 sequence is 14 residues long. V lost 5 bases and J 3 bases, leaving 12 bases between the germline ends. Germline assignment: CDR1 SGHKS and CDR2 YYEKEE (reference sequence). TRB rearrangements spanning V, D and J were amplified using mixed TRB-A/B primers. One entry per CDR3 protein results from TCRdb running MiXCR on the multiplex PCR reads. The repertoire holds about 9,200 distinct CDR3 sequences, 30% to 45% seen once, with 3.5% in the top ten. The chain recombines TRBV5-5 with TRBJ1-5; D is possibly TRBD1 (5 bases). The sequenced sample was blood. The TCR sequence derives from a human donor in good health. CDR3 residues: CASSSWDFNQPQHF. Here the CDR3 DNA reads TGTGCCAGCAGTTCCTGGGACTTCAATCAGCCCCAGCATTTT.